The entry that follows covers one T cell receptor (beta chain) sequence. The record originates from a study of blood T cell repertoires in COVID-19. In germline, CDR1 is SNHLY, CDR2 FYNNEI. The CDR3 sequence is 16 residues long. V lost 10 bases to trimming and J lost 2 bases, with 23 bases between them. TCRdb keeps only in-frame clones here, not all; method: immunoSEQ multiplex PCR. The repertoire holds 200,000 to 250,000 clones, with under 90% as singletons. The chain combines TRBV2 with TRBJ2-5, with D maybe TRBD1 (5 bases). Source material: PBMCs or T cells enriched from blood (not recorded which). This TCR was sampled from a man aged 55 to 70 who had recovered from COVID-19. The CDR3 bases are TGTGCCATCCCCCGAGCACCCCAGACAGTACAAGAGACCCAGTACTTC. Its protein product is CAIPRAPQTVQETQYF.